This TCR beta chain was identified in a study of blood T cells in healthy people across ages. The study, taken as a whole, reports: More naive CD4+ cells and higher diversity marked long-lived donors relative to aged donors. Strong correlation linked observed beta diversity and percent naive T cells.

Alongside a J-beta primer mix, a sample-barcoded 5' primer served in a second PCR lasting about 6 to 11 cycles. Any given sample supplied a minimum of 2.5 million CDR3-containing paired-end reads. TCRdb re-called the 5' RACE reads with MiXCR, one entry per CDR3 protein. The table shows 1 million or so distinct CDR3 sequences, with 40% to 45% occurring only once. There are 14 residues in the CDR3. Germline CDR1 is SGHTA and CDR2 is FQGNSA. V trimming: 5 bases; J trimming: 5 bases; junction bases outside the gene matches: 8. The table lists this clonotype with a few counts. Antigen specificity is unknown. Extracted total RNA amounted to at least 5.5 micrograms for each sample.

This chain links TRBV7-2 with TRBJ1-1, with 7 positions matching TRBD1. The source material was blood. This TCR came from a woman between 55 and 75 years old in good health. The DNA of the CDR3 is TGTGCCAGCAGCACACGGACACAGGGGACTGAAGCTTTCTTT. Protein sequence: CASSTRTQGTEAFF.